This T cell receptor beta chain comes out of a study of metastatic and nonmetastatic thyroid tumors. Each patient came to thyroid surgery without any prior treatment (of any kind). In the authors' workflow: The authors used CDR3 differences across clinicopathological groups to build a distant-metastasis classifier for papillary thyroid cancer. Through MiXCR, TCRdb re-clonotyped the PCR reads. The V and J calls shown here were made by TCRdb, not taken from the authors' results. The repertoire holds 13,000 or so clones, with around 29% as singletons. Study-wide findings and caveats: Malignant thyroid tumors reportedly exceeded benign nodules significantly in TCR beta diversity, with the difference appearing in blood and tumor.

This clone was counted many times. Antigen specificity is unknown. Relative to the germline gene, one junction end is altered; a read error may explain this. The source of this sequence is a female donor with papillary thyroid cancer or a benign thyroid nodule (not recorded which). Some clones in this sample may be carry-over from other donors' samples. The sample was tumor tissue.

The DNA of the CDR3 is TGTGCCAGCAGCTTGCCCCGGGGCGGGATCGGGGGCTCCAACACTGAAGCTTCCTTT. It yields the protein CASSLPRGGIGGSNTEASF. The chain links TRBV5-4 to TRBJ1-1, with a possible D match to TRBD1 (6 bases). Germline CDR1 reads SGHNT; CDR2 reads YYREEE (reference sequence). The CDR3 sequence is 19 residues long.